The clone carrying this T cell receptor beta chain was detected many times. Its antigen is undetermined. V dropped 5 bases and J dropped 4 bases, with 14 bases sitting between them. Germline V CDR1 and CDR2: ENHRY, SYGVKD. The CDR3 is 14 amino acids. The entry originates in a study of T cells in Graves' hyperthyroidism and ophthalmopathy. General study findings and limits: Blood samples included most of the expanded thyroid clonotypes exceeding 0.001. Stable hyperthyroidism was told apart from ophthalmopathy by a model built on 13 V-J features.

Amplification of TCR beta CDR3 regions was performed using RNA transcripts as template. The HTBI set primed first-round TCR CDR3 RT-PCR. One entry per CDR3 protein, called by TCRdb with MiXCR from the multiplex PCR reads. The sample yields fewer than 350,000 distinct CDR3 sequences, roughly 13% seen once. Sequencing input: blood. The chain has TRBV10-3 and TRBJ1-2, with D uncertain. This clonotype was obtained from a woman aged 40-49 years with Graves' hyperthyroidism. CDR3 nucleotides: TGTGCCATCAGTTCCTATCAAAGCCTCTATGGCTACACCTTC. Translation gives CAISSYQSLYGYTF.